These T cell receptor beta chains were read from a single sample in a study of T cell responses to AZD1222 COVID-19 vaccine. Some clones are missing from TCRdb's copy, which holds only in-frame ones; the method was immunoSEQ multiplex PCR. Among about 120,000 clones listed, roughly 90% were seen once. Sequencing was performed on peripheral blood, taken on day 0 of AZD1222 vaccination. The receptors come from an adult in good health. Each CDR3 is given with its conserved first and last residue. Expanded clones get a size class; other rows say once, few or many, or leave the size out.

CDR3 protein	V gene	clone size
CATSEPGLNTGELFF	TRBV24-1	.
CSAKDNEKLFF	TRBV29-1	.
CASSRRGAGQPQHF	TRBV19	.
CASSGQGQGNQPQHF	TRBV27	.
CATSDPRLAGGVEQFF	TRBV24-1	.
CASSPEVGANVLTF	TRBV9	.
CASSYSSGYGNTIYF	TRBV6-5	.
CASSISGPRSNQPQHF	TRBV19	.
CASGLVLRVLRGRAYGYTF	TRBV12-5	.
CASSYSGGRGSYEQYF	TRBV6-5	.
CASSRRDGPTYEQYF	TRBV5-1	.
CACQAWLLGYTF	TRBV30	once
CASRKRGEKNIQYF	TRBV19	.
CASSLIGQGSGGAYEQFF	TRBV7-6	.
CATSRDPGGSNQPQHF	TRBV15	.
CASTTGLGLTDTQYF	TRBV3-1/TRBV3-2	.
CASSSTGWGETQYF	TRBV7-2	once
CASSLFGTANSGANVLTF	TRBV5-1	.
CASSEVRGVQYF	TRBV3-1/TRBV3-2	.
CASSPRVGSPLNTGELFF	TRBV18	.
CASSAYRVTNEKLFF	TRBV2	.
CAWSRGDNQPQHF	TRBV30	.
CASSQVGYGYTF	TRBV3-1/TRBV3-2	.
CASRSRGINYGYTF	TRBV13	.
CASSSLQETQYF	TRBV4-1	few
CASSLYRGSYNSPLHF	TRBV28	.
CASSRTGVGNTIYF	TRBV7-8	.
CASSTGTVRYGYTF	TRBV5-1	.
CASSQFKGGNRLRRTQYF	TRBV14	.
CASSLAPPRDREEDQPQHF	TRBV5-1	.
CASSIDRGQANYGYTF	TRBV5-4	.
CASSSGPLPQYF	TRBV11-3	.
CASSLPKETQYF	TRBV7-6	.
CAGLPRLGYGYTF	TRBV30	.
CASSPTGQVGYTF	TRBV7-3	.
CASKGGVISYNEQFF	TRBV27	.
CASSQLPGSYEQYF	TRBV18	once
CASSNRVTGELFF	TRBV10-1	.
CASSYSGSINQPQHF	TRBV7-9	once
CAIRADRADTGELFF	TRBV10-3	.
CASSFAGGQPQHF	TRBV11-2	.
CATSKRRDRANEQFF	TRBV15	.
CASSQSRGYSNTEAFF	TRBV3-1/TRBV3-2	.
CASTTPGLAGGRSYEQYF	TRBV11-2	.
CASSEGAAGGNQPQHF	TRBV6-1	.
CASSPRGDLQETQYF	TRBV7-3	.
CASRGRTGLLEAFF	TRBV6-6	.
CASSTARTGWTQYF	TRBV19	.
CASTLPNYSYEQYF	TRBV28	.
CSVTRGLDQPQHF	TRBV29-1	.
CASSPRPGANVLTF	TRBV7-3	.
CASILGLAGAHTYEQYF	TRBV25-1	.
CASSVGRDNSPLHF	TRBV5-1	.
CASSATGGWLDTEAFF	TRBV18	once
CASSWGADGRNQPQHF	TRBV6-2/TRBV6-3	.
CAWRLKAGGISYEQYF	TRBV30	.